A single sample is the source of the 20 T cell receptor beta chains below, sequenced in a study of blood T cell repertoires in COVID-19. Sequencing was performed with immunoSEQ multiplex PCR; in TCRdb, only in-frame clones are kept and a portion is missing. This table has about 330,000 clones, roughly 87% appearing once. Sequencing was done on a sample of PBMCs or T cells enriched from blood (not recorded which). The receptor source for this set is a woman between 25 and 40 years old who had recovered from COVID-19.

With respect to this clone: The same CDR3 also results from other DNA sequences found in this sample. The chain recombines TRBV2 with TRBJ2-3, with 12 bases aligning to TRBD2. The CDR3 is 15 amino acids. V lost 5 bases, J lost 1 base, and 1 base stayed unmatched. The V gene's germline CDR1 is SNHLY and CDR2 FYNNEI. CDR3 sequence: CASSRLAGGTDTQYF. As DNA, the CDR3 is TGTGCCAGCAGTAGACTAGCGGGGGGCACAGATACGCAGTATTTT.

V and J are TRBV19 and TRBJ1-2; maybe TRBD1 (5 bases). The CDR3 extends over 15 amino acids. The germline CDR1 and CDR2 sequences are LNHDA and SQIVND (reference sequence). V was pared by 4 bases and J by 0 bases, with 12 bases between. CDR3 sequence reads: CASSNGGTPNYGYTF. CDR3 nucleotides: TGTGCCAGTAGTAATGGGGGGACCCCTAACTATGGCTACACCTTC.

This clone appeared once. V gene TRBV7-7 combines with J gene TRBJ1-5, with TRBD1 identical over 9 bases. The CDR3 sequence is 19 residues long. V gave up 4 bases and J gave up 0 bases; unmatched junction bases: 13. CDR1 and CDR2 from the germline V gene are SSHAT and FNYEAQ (reference sequence). The CDR3 spells CASSSKPDRGLHSNQPQHF. In DNA, the CDR3 is TGTGCCAGCAGCTCCAAACCGGACAGGGGACTTCATAGCAATCAGCCCCAGCATTTT.

The V and J genes are TRBV12-3 or TRBV12-4 and TRBJ1-5; D remains unclear. The CDR3 has 13 residues. Trimming cost V 1 base and J 6 bases, with 7 bases left between them. This chain's CDR3 is CASSLGRVQPQHF. DNA for the CDR3: TGTGCCAGCAGTTTAGGTCGTGTTCAGCCCCAGCATTTT.

J is TRBJ2-2 and V is TRBV5-4; possible D gene TRBD2, 6 bases. Per germline, CDR1 SGHNT and CDR2 YYREEE (reference sequence). With 0 bases removed from V and 6 bases from J, the gap between germline ends came to 12 bases. This CDR3 region has 15 residues. The CDR3 is CASSLGNRGSGELFF. Written as DNA, the CDR3 is TGTGCCAGCAGCTTGGGAAACCGGGGGTCCGGGGAGCTGTTTTTT.

This rearrangement joins TRBV6-1 to TRBJ1-6, with a possible D match to TRBD1 (5 bases). This CDR3 comprises 14 residues. V was clipped by 2 bases and J by 7 bases, with 9 bases between them. Germline V lookup: CDR1 MNHNS, CDR2 SASEGT. The CDR3 protein is CASSETGMNSPLHF. CDR3 bases: TGTGCCAGCAGTGAAACAGGCATGAATTCACCCCTCCACTTT.

This clone showed up just once. The chain links TRBV9 to TRBJ2-2, with TRBD1 matching over 7 bases. With V trimmed by 0 bases and J by 6 bases, 5 bases remained unmatched. The CDR3 covers 15 residues. Germline CDR1 is SGDLS and CDR2 is YYNGEE. CDR3 loop: CASSVATTGSGELFF. The DNA for the CDR3 is TGTGCCAGCAGCGTAGCTACGACAGGGTCCGGGGAGCTGTTTTTT.

This clone has only a few counts. This chain joins TRBV28 and TRBJ1-2, with D possibly TRBD1 on 6 matching bases. The germline CDR1 and CDR2 sequences are MDHEN and SYDVKM. Trimming took 10 bases from V and 0 from J, leaving 15 bases between them. CDR3 size: 14 residues. The CDR3 sequence is CAIDGGQANYGYTF. The CDR3 region has the DNA TGTGCCATAGACGGGGGGCAAGCTAACTATGGCTACACCTTC.

The rearrangement uses TRBV4-3 and TRBJ2-7; 9 bases line up with TRBD2. The junction had 7 bases not matched to a gene; V was cut back by 1 base and J by 0 bases. Germline-derived CDR1 and CDR2 are LGHNA and YSLEER. This CDR3 is built from 17 residues. The CDR3 sequence is CASSQGKGGGASYEQYF. CDR3 nucleotide sequence: TGCGCCAGCAGCCAAGGAAAAGGCGGGGGGGCCTCCTACGAGCAGTACTTC.

The rearrangement joins TRBV15 to TRBJ1-1; TRBD1 is a possible D gene (5 bases). The CDR3 loop spans 12 amino acids. V lost 7 bases and J 1 base, leaving 7 bases between the germline ends. Germline CDR1 is LNHNV and CDR2 is YYDKDF (reference sequence). The CDR3 protein is CATTQGNTEAFF. The CDR3 coding sequence is TGTGCCACCACTCAGGGGAACACTGAAGCTTTCTTT.

The chain links TRBV2 to TRBJ2-1; D is possibly TRBD1 (6 bases). Trimming shortened V by 4 bases and J by 5 bases, and 9 bases separated the two germline ends. Germline-derived CDR1 and CDR2 are SNHLY and FYNNEI. The CDR3 runs to 13 residues. The DNA of the CDR3 is TGTGCCAGCAGTGTGGACAGCCACAATGAGCAGTTCTTC. Its protein product is CASSVDSHNEQFF.

The J gene is TRBJ1-1, the V gene TRBV10-1, with 8 bases lining up with TRBD1. V dropped 7 bases and J dropped 1; count of bases not matched to a gene: 2. The germline gives CDR1 WNHNN, CDR2 SYGVQD (reference sequence). There are 13 residues in the CDR3. The CDR3 sequence is CASTGTGNTEAFF. The CDR3 DNA sequence: TGCGCCAGCACCGGGACAGGGAACACTGAAGCTTTCTTT.

This clone was seen only once. This chain links TRBV27 with TRBJ2-4, with a tentative D call TRBD1 (6 bases). Trimming took off 7 bases at V and 2 bases at J, with 18 bases between the two ends. The CDR3 runs 16 residues. Germline V gene lookup returns CDR1 MNHEY and CDR2 SMNVEV (reference sequence). In nucleotides, the CDR3 is TGTGCCAGCAACGCCCAGGGACACGGAACCAAAAACATTCAGTACTTC. It is translated as CASNAQGHGTKNIQYF.

The CDR3 sequence is CATGARQGSSYEQYF. In DNA, the CDR3 is TGTGCCACCGGGGCGAGACAGGGGTCTTCCTACGAGCAGTACTTC. This sequence joins TRBV24-1 and TRBJ2-7; TRBD1 agrees at 8 bases. Trimming removed 9 bases from V and 1 base from J; junction bases left unmatched: 10. The CDR3 has 15 residues. Germline lookup yields CDR1 KGHDR and CDR2 SFDVKD.

This chain links TRBV5-3 with TRBJ2-7; 8 nucleotides line up with TRBD1. TRBV5-3 is designated an ORF whose function remains uncertain. J gave up 3 bases and V 5 bases, and 13 bases lay outside the gene matches. The CDR3 covers 16 residues. CDR3 coding DNA: TGTGCCAGAAGTTGTTCGGACAGGGTTATTATCTACGAGCAGTACTTC. Amino acid sequence: CARSCSDRVIIYEQYF.

This chain joins TRBV6-5 and TRBJ1-1; a possible D gene is TRBD1 (5 bases). Germline CDR1 MNHEY, CDR2 SVGAGI. CDR3 length: 15 amino acids. Trimming stripped 5 bases from V and 3 bases from J, with 16 bases between. CDR3 residues: CASSPRTGEYTEAFF. In DNA form, the CDR3 reads TGTGCCAGCAGTCCCAGAACAGGAGAGTACACTGAAGCTTTCTTT.

The chain has TRBV7-9 and TRBJ2-5; D is possibly TRBD2 (7 bases). Trimming left V 4 bases short and J 4 bases short, with 13 bases between. The CDR3 is made up of 14 amino acids. CDR1 and CDR2 (germline): SEHNR, FQNEAQ (reference sequence). CDR3 region: CASSSGGRGETQYF. CDR3 DNA: TGTGCCAGCAGCTCCGGGGGGCGGGGAGAGACCCAGTACTTC.

The table lists this clone with a few counts. This chain uses TRBV6-5 with TRBJ1-3; perhaps TRBD1 as D (5 bases). Per the germline V gene, CDR1 is MNHEY and CDR2 is SVGAGI. The CDR3 totals 16 residues. Between the trimmed V and J ends, which lost 4 bases and 0 bases, there was a span of 13 bases. The CDR3 DNA reads as TGTGCCAGCAGTTCTCTGACAGCTACCTCTGGAAACACCATATATTTT. Residues: CASSSLTATSGNTIYF.

This sequence joins TRBV4-1 and TRBJ1-2, with 8 bases fitting TRBD1. After removal of 0 bases from V and 4 bases from J, the junction contained 7 bases not matched to a gene. There are 16 residues in the CDR3. Germline CDR1 reads MGHRA; CDR2 reads YSYEKL. The CDR3 sequence is CASSQDSGGSIYGYTF. The CDR3 region has the DNA TGCGCCAGCAGCCAAGATTCAGGGGGCAGCATCTATGGCTACACCTTC.

The V and J genes are TRBV6-5 and TRBJ2-3; 9 nucleotides align to TRBD1. Germline CDR1 reads MNHEY; CDR2 reads SVGAGI. This CDR3 has 14 amino acids. V trimming: 6 bases; J trimming: 1 base; junction bases outside the gene matches: 2. CDR3 region: CASRDRGGTDTQYF. The CDR3 bases are TGTGCCAGCAGGGACAGGGGAGGCACAGATACGCAGTATTTT.